Sequencing of this TCR beta chain was carried out in a study of T cell responses to AZD1222 COVID-19 vaccine. Background on the study: Pooling covered second doses at about 4 or about 12 weeks. Regarding the study as a whole: The study sampled repertoires only after the peak T cell response. Following two doses of AZD1222, Spike-specific TCR breadth and depth rose. Donors skewed white British and female; clonal diversity was possibly underestimated.

Repertoires were generated with immunoSEQ multiplex PCR, while TCRdb's copy carries only in-frame clones and drops some. The table includes around 100,000 clones, 75% to 90% detected once. Points on this clone: Its antigen is still unknown.

Germline lookup yields CDR1 SGHDT and CDR2 YYEEEE. This CDR3 comprises 13 residues. V was cut by 1 base and J by 6 bases, with 5 bases left in between. The sequenced sample was peripheral blood, obtained on day 0 of AZD1222 vaccination. The sequence was obtained from an adult in good health. The genes are TRBV5-6 and TRBJ1-6; D call uncertain. The DNA of the CDR3 is TGTGCCAGCAGCTTGACAGTTAATTCACCCCTCCACTTT. This encodes CASSLTVNSPLHF. The full variable domain, its missing parts supplied by reference TRBV5-6 and TRBJ1-6, is DAGVTQSPTHLIKTRGQQVTLRCSPKSGHDTVSWYQQALGQGPQFIFQYYEEEERQRGNFPDRFSGHQFPNYSSELNVNALLLGDSALYLCASSLTVNSPLHFGNGTRLTVT.